The rows below give T cell receptor beta chains drawn from one sample of a study of response to subunit inactivated influenza vaccine. MiXCR, applied by TCRdb to the RT-PCR reads, yields one record per CDR3 protein. The sample carries over 400,000 distinct CDR3 sequences, about 10% recorded once. Specimen: PBMCs from blood, collected 40 to 50 days after vaccination. Receptor source: a man between 50 and 59 years old who received an inactivated influenza vaccine. Each CDR3 is given with its conserved first and last residue. The D gene is left open where the match is weak. Only some rows state a clone size, as once, few, many or a class for expanded clones.

CDR3 DNA,CDR3 protein,clone size,V gene,J gene,D gene
TGTGCCAGCAGTTACCCACCCTTGGTAGCGGGAGGCCACCAAGAGACCCAGTACTTC,CASSYPPLVAGGHQETQYF,.,TRBV6-5,TRBJ2-5,TRBD2
TGTGCCAGCAGTTACTCTTCCAGGAGACAGACCCAGTACTTC,CASSYSSRRQTQYF,.,TRBV6-2/TRBV6-3,TRBJ2-5,.
TGTGCCAGCAGTCGACTCGGGACATCTAATGAAAAACTGTTTTTT,CASSRLGTSNEKLFF,many,TRBV6-2/TRBV6-3,TRBJ1-4,.
TGCGCCAGCAGCTTGGCCTTGGGAGCCTACGAGCAGTACTTC,CASSLALGAYEQYF,many,TRBV5-1,TRBJ2-7,.
TGTGCCAGCAGTTACTCGGGGACAGGCAGCTCCTATAATTCACCCCTCCACTTT,CASSYSGTGSSYNSPLHF,few,TRBV6-5,TRBJ1-6,TRBD1
TGCGCCAGCAGCTTCGGGACAGGTCGACAAGAGACCCAGTACTTC,CASSFGTGRQETQYF,few,TRBV5-1,TRBJ2-5,TRBD1
TGTGCCAGCAGCTTAGTTAGGGGAGTTTCACATCAGCCCCAGCATTTT,CASSLVRGVSHQPQHF,many,TRBV7-8,TRBJ1-5,.
TGTGCCAGCAGTAAACTAGCGGGACGTCGCAATGAGCAGTTCTTC,CASSKLAGRRNEQFF,many,TRBV6-1,TRBJ2-1,TRBD2
TGTGCCGCACAGGGATCGAACACCGGGGAGCTGTTTTTT,CAAQGSNTGELFF,many,TRBV10-3,TRBJ2-2,.
TGTGCCAGCAGGAGGGACAACGGGTCCCCCTACGAGCAGTACTTC,CASRRDNGSPYEQYF,.,TRBV6-1,TRBJ2-7,.
TGCAGCGTACGGTTTCCGGGGACCGGGGAGCTGTTTTTT,CSVRFPGTGELFF,many,TRBV29-1,TRBJ2-2,.
TGTGCCAGCCACCTGCTCTCACAGGGTGGGTCCTACGAGCAGTACTTC,CASHLLSQGGSYEQYF,.,TRBV5-6,TRBJ2-7,.
TGTGCCATCAACGACGGCTTAGACTATGGCTACACCTTC,CAINDGLDYGYTF,.,TRBV10-3,TRBJ1-2,.
TGTGTCAGCAGAGTACTAGCGGGGGTGGACAATGAGCAGTTCTTC,CVSRVLAGVDNEQFF,.,TRBV2,TRBJ2-1,TRBD2
TGCGCCAGCAGCGTACTGACAGGGACGGACACCGGGGAGCTGTTTTTT,CASSVLTGTDTGELFF,few,TRBV5-1,TRBJ2-2,TRBD1
TGTGCCAGCAGCAAGACAGGGGGAACGGCCGGGGAGCTGTTTTTT,CASSKTGGTAGELFF,many,TRBV7-3,TRBJ2-2,TRBD1
TGCGCCAGCAGCCAGGGACAGGGGTCCTACGAGCAGTACTTC,CASSQGQGSYEQYF,many,TRBV4-3,TRBJ2-7,TRBD1
TGTGCCAGCAGTGAATGGGTTCCTAGCCCATACCAAGAGACCCAGTACTTC,CASSEWVPSPYQETQYF,few,TRBV6-1,TRBJ2-5,.
TGCAGTGCTGCAGGGGGACCGAAACGGTCCGGGGAGCTGTTTTTT,CSAAGGPKRSGELFF,.,TRBV20-1,TRBJ2-2,TRBD1
TGTGCCAGCAGCTTAGAAGACATGGGGGGCTACGAGCAGTACTTC,CASSLEDMGGYEQYF,many,TRBV7-2,TRBJ2-7,.
TGTGCCAGCAGTTTAGCAGACAGCACAGATACGCAGTATTTT,CASSLADSTDTQYF,few,TRBV27,TRBJ2-3,.
TGTGCCAGCAGCCAAGACCCGGGGCCGAACGGGGAGCTGTTTTTT,CASSQDPGPNGELFF,.,TRBV4-2,TRBJ2-2,.
TGTGCCAGCAGCTTAGCACGTGGGAGCCAAGAGACCCAGTACTTC,CASSLARGSQETQYF,.,TRBV11-2,TRBJ2-5,.
TGTGCCAGCAGTGACGGCGGGACCTCCTACAATGAGCAGTTCTTC,CASSDGGTSYNEQFF,few,TRBV12-3/TRBV12-4,TRBJ2-1,.
TGCGCCAGCAGCTCGGGTACGGGGTCCTCCCTTACTCTCTCTGGAAACACCATATATTTT,CASSSGTGSSLTLSGNTIYF,.,TRBV5-1,TRBJ1-3,.
TGTGCCAGTAGTACTATGTCAGGGCGTACCGAAAAACTGTTTTTT,CASSTMSGRTEKLFF,.,TRBV19,TRBJ1-4,.
TGTGCCAGCTCACCACCAGTCAGGGGAGGACGGGAGCTGTTTTTT,CASSPPVRGGRELFF,few,TRBV18,TRBJ2-2,.
TGTGCCAGCAGTGACCCTGGACAACCAGAGACCCAGTACTTC,CASSDPGQPETQYF,many,TRBV25-1,TRBJ2-5,.
TGTGCCAGCAGTTTAGGGGACAGCCGCAATACGCAGTATTTT,CASSLGDSRNTQYF,many,TRBV12-3/TRBV12-4,TRBJ2-3,TRBD1
TGCAGTGCTAACCCTCCTAGCTTTACGCAGTATTTT,CSANPPSFTQYF,few,TRBV20-1,TRBJ2-3,.
TGTGCCAGCAGCTTGGATCTTACCTACGAGCAGTACTTC,CASSLDLTYEQYF,many,TRBV7-2,TRBJ2-7,.
TGTGCCAGCAGTCGTGGACAGGGTAGCACAGATACGCAGTATTTT,CASSRGQGSTDTQYF,.,TRBV6-1,TRBJ2-3,TRBD1
TGCAGTGCTCCAGCGGGGGGCACAGATACGCAGTATTTT,CSAPAGGTDTQYF,many,TRBV20-1,TRBJ2-3,TRBD2
TGTGCCAGCAGTTTAGCTAGCAGGAGAGACACGCAGTATTTT,CASSLASRRDTQYF,few,TRBV12-3/TRBV12-4,TRBJ2-3,.
TGCGCCAGCAGCTCGATGGGACAGGTAGCCTACGAGCAGTACTTC,CASSSMGQVAYEQYF,many,TRBV5-1,TRBJ2-7,TRBD1
TGTGCCAGCAGTTACTCACCTAGCGGGCAAGAGACCCAGTACTTC,CASSYSPSGQETQYF,.,TRBV6-5,TRBJ2-5,TRBD2
TGTGCCATCAAAGGGGCGAACACCGGGGAGCTGTTTTTT,CAIKGANTGELFF,many,TRBV10-3,TRBJ2-2,.
TGTGCCAGCTACTCCGGACGGCTTCAGTACTTC,CASYSGRLQYF,few,TRBV28,TRBJ2-4,.
TGTGCCAGCAGCCACGCCGGGACTAGCGGGAGTTTCGCCTACAATGAGCAGTTCTTC,CASSHAGTSGSFAYNEQFF,few,TRBV7-3,TRBJ2-1,TRBD2
TGTGCCAGCAGTCGGGGGACAGGGGCTGGCTACACCTTC,CASSRGTGAGYTF,.,TRBV6-1,TRBJ1-2,TRBD1
TGTGCCAGCAGCTTAGATCAGGTGGTTGTGAGAGCTTTCTTT,CASSLDQVVVRAFF,.,TRBV11-2,TRBJ1-1,.
TGTGCCAGCAGAACTCACAGGGGTCCAGAGACCCAGTACTTC,CASRTHRGPETQYF,.,TRBV6-2/TRBV6-3,TRBJ2-5,TRBD1
TGCGCCAGCAGCTCGGGGACGAGTCCTGGAAACACCATATATTTT,CASSSGTSPGNTIYF,many,TRBV5-1,TRBJ1-3,.
TGTGCCAGCAGCCGGACTAGCGGGGGAGAGGTGCAGTTCTTC,CASSRTSGGEVQFF,.,TRBV7-9,TRBJ2-1,TRBD2
TGCGCCAGCAGCGGGGACCCGAACACTGAAGCTTTCTTT,CASSGDPNTEAFF,few,TRBV5-1,TRBJ1-1,.
TGTGCCAGCAGCTTGAAGTTCGGGACACCGAACACCGGGGAGCTGTTTTTT,CASSLKFGTPNTGELFF,.,TRBV5-6,TRBJ2-2,.
TGTGCCATCTTCCGGGACGGTGCTAACTATGGCTACACCTTC,CAIFRDGANYGYTF,.,TRBV10-3,TRBJ1-2,.
TGTGCCAGCAGCTCCATAGGGGGCAGGGGTGAGCAGTACTTC,CASSSIGGRGEQYF,few,TRBV3-1,TRBJ2-7,TRBD1
TGCGCCAGCAAGGGGACTAGCGGGGGCAATGAGCAGTTCTTC,CASKGTSGGNEQFF,few,TRBV10-1,TRBJ2-1,TRBD2
TGTGCCAGCAGCTTAGGTCCCAGCGGGTTCACCCCCGGGGAGCTGTTTTTT,CASSLGPSGFTPGELFF,few,TRBV7-2,TRBJ2-2,.
TGTGCCAGCAGTTGGGACTGGCCGGAGACCCAGTACTTC,CASSWDWPETQYF,many,TRBV6-2/TRBV6-3,TRBJ2-5,.
TGTGCCAGCACCCCAGGCGGCTACGAGCAGTACTTC,CASTPGGYEQYF,many,TRBV12-3/TRBV12-4,TRBJ2-7,.
TGTGCCAGCAGCTTAAGGGCAGCCGGGGAGCTGTTTTTT,CASSLRAAGELFF,few,TRBV7-9,TRBJ2-2,.
TGTGCCACCAGCAGCGCAACTAGCAGTCTAGCCAAAAACATTCAGTACTTC,CATSSATSSLAKNIQYF,once,TRBV15,TRBJ2-4,.
TGTGCCAGCAGCACCCTACAGGGCGATGAGCAGTTCTTC,CASSTLQGDEQFF,many,TRBV11-2,TRBJ2-1,.
TGTGCCAGCAGCCCTCGAGGTAGCGGGACCACAGGTACAGATACGCAGTATTTT,CASSPRGSGTTGTDTQYF,many,TRBV4-2,TRBJ2-3,TRBD2
TGTGCCACCAGCATACATGGGAGGGGAGATCGAGAGACCCAGTACTTC,CATSIHGRGDRETQYF,few,TRBV15,TRBJ2-5,TRBD2
TGTGCCAGCTTGCGGGGGACCTACGAGCAGTACTTC,CASLRGTYEQYF,.,TRBV28,TRBJ2-7,TRBD2
TGCGCCAGCAGCTTGGGTTTAGGGGCCAACGACAATGAGCAGTTCTTC,CASSLGLGANDNEQFF,few,TRBV5-1,TRBJ2-1,.
TGCAGTGCTAGAGAGACTCTAAGGGGGGGGCTTGGCTACACCTTC,CSARETLRGGLGYTF,.,TRBV20-1,TRBJ1-2,.